The rows below give T cell receptor beta chains drawn from one sample of a study of shared clonotypes between healthy human individuals. Generated by immunoSEQ multiplex PCR, the TCRdb table keeps only in-frame clones and is missing some. The sample consists of roughly 520,000 clones, approximately 95% of them appearing once. The sequenced sample consisted of naive CD4+ T cells sorted from blood. The receptors stem from a woman younger than 45 in good health. Each CDR3 is given with its conserved first and last residue. D genes are given only for firm matches. Clone size is given for some rows only: seen once, a few or many times, or a class if the clone is expanded.

v_gene	abundance	j_gene	d_gene	CDR3nt	CDR3aa
TRBV7-2	-	TRBJ2-7	-	TGTGCCAGCAGCCCCGTCGGAGGGGGAAACTCCTACGAGCAGTACTTC	CASSPVGGGNSYEQYF
TRBV5-4	-	TRBJ1-2	-	TGTGCCAGCAGTCAAACAGGAAATATTGGCTACACCTTC	CASSQTGNIGYTF
TRBV28	-	TRBJ2-7	-	TGTGCCAGCAGTTCGGAACTCGAGCAGTACTTC	CASSSELEQYF
TRBV4-1	-	TRBJ2-7	TRBD2	TGCGCCAGCAGCCAAGTCCAGACTAGCGGCGAGCAGTACTTC	CASSQVQTSGEQYF
TRBV6-5	-	TRBJ2-5	-	TGTGCCAGCAGTAATACCCTGGAGACCCAGTACTTC	CASSNTLETQYF
TRBV28	-	TRBJ2-5	TRBD1	TGTGCCAGCAGTTTATTACCCCGGACAGGGCAAGAGACCCAGTACTTC	CASSLLPRTGQETQYF
TRBV11-2	once	TRBJ2-7	TRBD2	TGTGCCAGCAGTTTCACTAGCGGGGGAACCTACGAGCAGTACTTC	CASSFTSGGTYEQYF
TRBV28	-	TRBJ2-6	-	TGTGCCAGCAGCGCGGGACTCACTTCTGGGGCCAACGTCCTGACTTTC	CASSAGLTSGANVLTF
TRBV29-1	-	TRBJ1-1	TRBD1	TGCAGCGTCCACAGGGGGGGGCAGAACACTGAAGCTTTCTTT	CSVHRGGQNTEAFF
TRBV7-8	-	TRBJ2-7	TRBD1	TGTGCCAGCAGCTTAGAAAAGGGACAGTTCTACGAGCAGTACTTC	CASSLEKGQFYEQYF
TRBV6-5	-	TRBJ2-7	TRBD1	TGTGCCAGCAGTTCGGACAGGGGTATCTACGAGCAGTACTTC	CASSSDRGIYEQYF
TRBV5-1	-	TRBJ2-2	-	TGCGCCAGCAGCCCCAGGCTAAACACCGGGGAGCTGTTTTTT	CASSPRLNTGELFF
TRBV28	-	TRBJ1-5	-	TGTGCCAGCAGTTTAATGAGTCAGCCCCAGCATTTT	CASSLMSQPQHF
TRBV7-8	-	TRBJ2-1	-	TGTGCCAGCAGCTTAGGTCCGCAGGACTACAATGAGCAGTTCTTC	CASSLGPQDYNEQFF
TRBV27	once	TRBJ2-1	TRBD2	TGTGCCAGCAGCATTCTAGCGGGAGGAGGGAATGAGCAGTTCTTC	CASSILAGGGNEQFF
TRBV27	-	TRBJ2-2	TRBD1	TGTGCCAGCAGACCGGGACAGGGGGCGACCGGGGAGCTGTTTTTT	CASRPGQGATGELFF
TRBV9	-	TRBJ2-5	TRBD2	TGTGCCAGCAGCGGGAGGCCCCGAGCGGGAGGGGGGGAGACCCAGTACTTC	CASSGRPRAGGGETQYF
TRBV5-6	-	TRBJ2-7	TRBD2	TGTGCCAGCACCCCTTGGGGGGGTGCCTACGAGCAGTACTTC	CASTPWGGAYEQYF
TRBV19	-	TRBJ1-3	TRBD1	TGTGCCAGTAGGCCACAGGGGACGGCATCTGGAAACACCATATATTTT	CASRPQGTASGNTIYF
TRBV5-1	-	TRBJ2-3	-	TGCGCCAGCAGCTTGGACGTGAGCACAGATACGCAGTATTTT	CASSLDVSTDTQYF
TRBV7-9	-	TRBJ2-1	-	TGTGCCAGCAGCTTGGGAGCCTACAATGAGCAGTTCTTC	CASSLGAYNEQFF
TRBV15	-	TRBJ2-1	TRBD1	TGTGCCACCAGCACCTCAACCCGGGACAGGGATTTCAATGAGCAGTTCTTC	CATSTSTRDRDFNEQFF
TRBV11-2	-	TRBJ2-5	TRBD2	TGTGCCAGCAGCTTATCCCGGCGGGAGCAGTACTTC	CASSLSRREQYF
TRBV7-9	-	TRBJ2-1	TRBD1	TGTGCCAGCAGCTTAGCACAGGGGGCGCCGGGCAATGAGCAGTTCTTC	CASSLAQGAPGNEQFF
TRBV7-9	-	TRBJ1-1	-	TGTGCCAGCAGACTAGACACCTTGGGCACTGAAGCTTTCTTT	CASRLDTLGTEAFF
TRBV2	-	TRBJ2-7	-	TGTGCCAGCAGTGATCCGGGCTCCTACGAGCAGTACTTC	CASSDPGSYEQYF
TRBV27	-	TRBJ2-4	-	TGTGCCAGCAGTTTTGACCGATTAGCCAAAAACATTCAGTACTTC	CASSFDRLAKNIQYF
TRBV7-9	-	TRBJ1-2	-	TGTGCCAGCAGCTTAATGGGGGCCGGGGGCTACACCTTC	CASSLMGAGGYTF
TRBV19	-	TRBJ1-5	TRBD1	TGTGCCAGTAGTACCGCAGGGGGCATGAATCAGCCCCAGCATTTT	CASSTAGGMNQPQHF
TRBV5-6	-	TRBJ2-5	-	TGTGCCAGCAGCTTGGTAGGCCAAGAGACCCAGTACTTC	CASSLVGQETQYF
TRBV5-1	-	TRBJ2-5	-	TGCGCCAGCAGCTCACAAGAGACCCAGTACTTC	CASSSQETQYF
TRBV7-9	-	TRBJ2-7	TRBD2	TGTGCCAGCAGAGGCGGGGGAGTCCCCCACGAGCAGTACTTC	CASRGGGVPHEQYF
TRBV2	-	TRBJ1-4	TRBD1	TGTGCCAGCAGAGGACAGGGATGGACAAATGAAAAACTGTTTTTT	CASRGQGWTNEKLFF
TRBV6-5	-	TRBJ2-7	-	TGTGCCAGCAGTTCGCCCCTCTACGAGCAGTACTTC	CASSSPLYEQYF
TRBV15	once	TRBJ2-5	-	TGTGCCACCAGCAGGGTCACGTCTCAAGAGACCCAGTACTTC	CATSRVTSQETQYF
TRBV28	-	TRBJ2-7	TRBD1	TGTGCCAGCAGTTTACCCGGGACAGGGCGCGGACACGAGCAGTACTTC	CASSLPGTGRGHEQYF
TRBV5-1	-	TRBJ1-1	-	TGCGCCAGCAGCTTGGCCGTCAGCCCGAGGACTGAAGCTTTCTTT	CASSLAVSPRTEAFF
TRBV28	-	TRBJ1-5	-	TGTGCCAGCATTCCGGGGGTGCTTTATAGCAATCAGCCCCAGCATTTT	CASIPGVLYSNQPQHF
TRBV7-9	-	TRBJ1-2	-	TGTGCCAGCCTCGAAGGAAATGGCTACACCTTC	CASLEGNGYTF
TRBV19	-	TRBJ1-4	TRBD1	TGTGCCAGTAGTCTTTCGACCCTGACAGGGTTTCAAAAACTGTTTTTT	CASSLSTLTGFQKLFF
TRBV25-1	-	TRBJ2-6	-	TGTGCCAGCAGTTTAGGCAGATCCTCTGGGGCCAACGTCCTGACTTTC	CASSLGRSSGANVLTF
TRBV5-1	-	TRBJ2-2	-	TGCGCCAGCAGCATCGGACCTACCGCAGGGCCGTTTTTT	CASSIGPTAGPFF
TRBV5-1	-	TRBJ1-1	-	TGCGCCAGCAGCCCCCACATGAACACTGAAGCTTTCTTT	CASSPHMNTEAFF
TRBV2	-	TRBJ2-7	TRBD1	TGTGCCAGCTTAAGAGGGACAGGGGGCTACTACGAGCAGTACTTC	CASLRGTGGYYEQYF
TRBV5-1	-	TRBJ2-5	TRBD2	TGCGCCAGCAGCCCCGGACCGGGACTAGCAGGAGAGACCCAGTACTTC	CASSPGPGLAGETQYF
TRBV4-1	-	TRBJ1-5	-	TGCGCCAGCAGCCAAGTCGGGTTTAGGGGTCAGCCCCAGCATTTT	CASSQVGFRGQPQHF
TRBV9	-	TRBJ1-1	-	TGTGCCAGCAGCGTAACTGGGGGGAGTACTGAAGCTTTCTTT	CASSVTGGSTEAFF
TRBV5-1	-	TRBJ2-5	-	TGCGCCAGCAGCCCAGACGGGACATTACAAGAGACCCAGTACTTC	CASSPDGTLQETQYF
TRBV19	-	TRBJ2-5	TRBD1	TGTGCCAGTAGTATGAGTAGGGACAGGGGGCACCAAGAGACCCAGTACTTC	CASSMSRDRGHQETQYF
TRBV5-1	-	TRBJ1-1	-	TGCGCCAGCAGCCCCGTCCTTGGGCCCACTGAAGCTTTCTTT	CASSPVLGPTEAFF
TRBV7-9	-	TRBJ2-5	-	TGTGCCAGCAGCTTAGCGCGGATTGAGGTGAGGGAGACCCAGTACTTC	CASSLARIEVRETQYF
TRBV11-2	-	TRBJ2-7	TRBD1	TGTGCCAGCAGCTTAGCCCGGGACAGGGGAACCTACGAGCAGTACTTC	CASSLARDRGTYEQYF
TRBV7-9	-	TRBJ2-7	TRBD1	TGTGCCAGCAGCTTAAGGGACAGGGCCTACGAGCAGTACTTC	CASSLRDRAYEQYF
TRBV28	-	TRBJ1-1	-	TGTGCCAGCAGTTTACCCCAGGCAGGCACTGAAGCTTTCTTT	CASSLPQAGTEAFF
TRBV28	-	TRBJ1-5	TRBD1	TGTGCCAGCAGTCCGGGGACAGGGAATCAGCCCCAGCATTTT	CASSPGTGNQPQHF
TRBV5-1	-	TRBJ2-1	TRBD2	TGCGCCAGCAGCCACGGACTAGCGGGAGATCATGAGCAGTTCTTC	CASSHGLAGDHEQFF
TRBV25-1	-	TRBJ2-1	TRBD2	TGTGCCAGCAGTACAGGACTAGCGGATAACAATGAGCAGTTCTTC	CASSTGLADNNEQFF
TRBV10-1	-	TRBJ2-1	TRBD2	TGCGCCAGCAGTGGACTAGCGGGAACTAGCTCCTACAATGAGCAGTTCTTC	CASSGLAGTSSYNEQFF
TRBV6-1	-	TRBJ2-7	-	TGTGCCAGCAGTGGAGTGACGAGAGAGCAGTACTTC	CASSGVTREQYF
TRBV28	-	TRBJ2-7	-	TGTGCCAGCAGTTGGGCACAGGCCCCGACCGGCGAGCAGTACTTC	CASSWAQAPTGEQYF